The 26 T cell receptor beta chains listed next were all sequenced from one sample in a study of blood T cells in healthy people across ages (dated by TCRdb to 2015 to 2017). The library relied on 5' RACE. Reads for this sample came from an Illumina HiSeq 2500. The second PCR ran for roughly 7 to 12 cycles and used a J-beta primer mix along with a sample-barcoded 5' primer. The raw public data were reprocessed by TCRdb itself: fastp quality trimming at Q25, MiXCR clonotype calling, in-frame beta chains only. When rows share a CDR3 protein, they turn into one entry using the most common DNA and genes. The sample table contains 700,000 to 1,000,000 distinct CDR3 sequences; only one count was recorded for approximately 48% of them. About 21% of the sample is in the top ten clones. The sample taken for sequencing was blood. The receptors here all came from a man in his sixties in good health.

There are a few counts of this clonotype. This chain connects TRBV20-1 to TRBJ2-5; weak D call: TRBD1 (6 bases). CDR3 length equals 14 residues. Trimming cost V 6 bases and J 5 bases, with 19 bases left between them. Germline V gives CDR1 DFQATT, CDR2 SNEGSKA (reference sequence). CDR3 protein: CSATTGRGYETQYF. CDR3 sequence (DNA): TGCAGTGCCACAACAGGGAGAGGTTACGAGACCCAGTACTTC.

The chain recombines TRBV4-3 with TRBJ1-4; maybe TRBD1 (5 bases). The V and J ends lost 0 bases and 7 bases respectively, with 12 bases between them. Germline V gene sequence: CDR1 LGHNA, CDR2 YSLEER. The CDR3 loop spans 15 amino acids. The CDR3 here is CASSQDQGLGEKLFF. DNA of the CDR3: TGCGCCAGCAGCCAAGACCAGGGCTTGGGTGAAAAACTGTTTTTT.

This clonotype was seen only once. It may be a read error: a sequence one base away is much more abundant. The rearrangement joins TRBV7-2 to TRBJ2-3, with 7 bases lining up with TRBD2. Germline CDR1 is SGHTA and CDR2 is FQGNSA. V lost 11 bases and J lost 6; bases outside the gene matches: 14. The CDR3 contains 14 residues. CDR3 nucleotides: TGTGCCTCGAAATGGCTAGCGGATATCGATACGCAGTATTTT. Its protein is CASKWLADIDTQYF.

This rearrangement joins TRBV13 to TRBJ2-7, with 8 bases aligning to TRBD1. This CDR3 contains 14 residues. Trimming at V came to 6 bases and at J to 7 bases, leaving 11 bases not matched to a gene. CDR1 is PRHDT, CDR2 FYEKMQ, per germline (reference sequence). CDR3 protein: CASSHGGQAREQYF. CDR3 in DNA: TGTGCCAGCAGTCACGGGGGACAGGCTAGAGAGCAGTACTTC.

This clonotype was detected a few times. This chain connects TRBV20-1 to TRBJ1-1, with D perhaps matching TRBD1 (5 bases). Trimming left V 3 bases short and J 6 bases short, with 20 bases between. Germline V lookup: CDR1 DFQATT, CDR2 SNEGSKA (reference sequence). This CDR3 spans 15 amino acids. The CDR3 reads CSASVRTGVLPEAFF. CDR3 bases: TGCAGTGCTAGTGTCCGGACGGGGGTTTTACCTGAAGCTTTCTTT.

This clonotype was detected ten times or more. This chain uses TRBV7-9 with TRBJ2-1; D not resolved. The germline CDR1 and CDR2 sequences are SEHNR and FQNEAQ (reference sequence). The CDR3 extends over 10 amino acids. The CDR3 nucleotides read TGTGCTGAAATTGGGAATGAGCAGTTCTTC. This translates into CAEIGNEQFF.

This clonotype has just a few counts. The chain employs TRBV18 and TRBJ2-6; TRBD2 aligns across 9 bases. V shed 6 bases and J 0 bases; nucleotides not matched to a gene: 3. The CDR3 is made up of 16 amino acids. Germline-derived CDR1 and CDR2 are KGHSH and LQKENI. In DNA form, the CDR3 reads TGTGCCAGCTCGAGGGGACTAGCCTCTGGGGCCAACGTCCTGACTTTC. It is translated as CASSRGLASGANVLTF.

This chain uses TRBV5-1 with TRBJ2-7; D is tentatively TRBD1 or TRBD2 (5 bases each). The CDR3 has 16 amino acids. V dropped 3 bases and J dropped 2 bases, with 18 bases sitting between them. Germline CDR1 SGHRS, CDR2 YFSETQ. The CDR3 protein is CASSWDGNEGAYEQYF. Here the CDR3 DNA reads TGCGCCAGCAGCTGGGACGGTAATGAGGGCGCCTACGAGCAGTACTTC.

This clonotype came up a few times. The chain employs TRBV28 and TRBJ1-2; D possibly corresponds to TRBD1 (5 bases). The V and J ends lost 6 bases and 4 bases respectively, with 18 bases between them. CDR3 length: 15 residues. Germline-derived CDR1 and CDR2 are MDHEN and SYDVKM. This chain's CDR3 is CASSPYNAGPYGYTF. Here the CDR3 DNA reads TGTGCCAGCAGCCCGTATAATGCAGGGCCCTATGGCTACACCTTC.

The CDR3: CATSARRANVLTF. The CDR3 bases are TGTGCCACCAGCGCCCGGAGGGCCAACGTCCTGACTTTC. V is TRBV15 and J is TRBJ2-6; D unclear. Germline-derived CDR1 and CDR2 are LNHNV and YYDKDF (reference sequence). The germline V and J ends were trimmed by 5 bases and 5 bases, with 7 bases remaining between them. This CDR3 comprises 13 residues.

The chain combines TRBV20-1 with TRBJ1-2; D is undetermined. Trimming removed 1 base at V and 5 bases at J, with 17 bases between. CDR3 length: 15 residues. CDR1 is DFQATT and CDR2 is SNEGSKA in the germline V gene (reference sequence). The CDR3 here is CSARAEANFRYGYTF. The CDR3 bases are TGCAGTGCTAGAGCCGAGGCGAACTTTCGGTATGGCTACACCTTC.

As concerns this clonotype: An end of the junction does not agree with germline; a read error may underlie this. The chain employs TRBV7-2 and TRBJ2-1; TRBD1 aligns across 7 bases. The CDR3 covers 14 residues. Looked up from germline, CDR1 is SGHTA and CDR2 is FQGNSA. CDR3 nucleotides: TGTGCCAGGAGCTCATTACAGGGGAGTCGTGAGCAGTTCTTC. This translates into CARSSLQGSREQFF.

The chain has TRBV6-6 and TRBJ2-5, with TRBD1 identical over 7 bases. This CDR3 contains 15 residues. CDR1 is MNHNY, CDR2 SVGAGI, per germline (reference sequence). With V trimmed by 8 bases and J by 5 bases, 14 bases remained unmatched. The CDR3, as DNA: TGTGCCAGCGCCAACCCGACAGGGTATGAGGAGACCCAGTACTTC. It is translated as CASANPTGYEETQYF.

This clonotype was found a few times. This chain uses TRBV12-5 with TRBJ2-7; D is possibly TRBD1 or TRBD2 (5 bases each). The CDR3 contains 14 residues. The germline gives CDR1 LGHNT, CDR2 FRNRAP. Deletions cut 7 bases from V and 0 bases from J, with 13 bases between. CDR3 region: CASDPGPSSYEQYF. The DNA of the CDR3 is TGTGCTAGTGATCCGGGACCGAGCTCCTACGAGCAGTACTTC.

This sequence joins TRBV7-3 and TRBJ2-7; 9 bases line up with TRBD1. Germline-derived CDR1 and CDR2 are SGHTA and FQGTGA. The CDR3 contains 16 residues. J lost 1 base, V lost 0 bases, and 4 bases had no gene match. CDR3 loop: CASSLTPGQGSYEQYF. CDR3 nucleotide sequence: TGTGCCAGCAGCTTAACCCCGGGACAGGGATCCTACGAGCAGTACTTC.

There are a few counts of this clonotype. This chain connects TRBV9 to TRBJ1-4; 9 bases are shared with TRBD1. With 3 bases clipped from V and 8 bases from J, the junction kept 8 bases outside the gene matches. From germline, CDR1 is SGDLS and CDR2 YYNGEE. The CDR3 length is 15 residues. The CDR3 reads CASSDGTGSIEKLFF. The DNA for the CDR3 is TGTGCCAGCAGCGATGGGACAGGGAGTATAGAAAAACTGTTTTTT.

V gene TRBV11-2 combines with J gene TRBJ2-7; D is possibly TRBD2 (7 bases). The CDR3 is made up of 18 amino acids. In germline, CDR1 is SGHAT, CDR2 FQNNGV. Trimming left V 2 bases short and J 2 bases short, with 22 bases between. CDR3 loop: CASSLPGGVRGGAYEQYF. The CDR3 DNA follows: TGTGCCAGCAGCTTACCCGGGGGAGTAAGGGGGGGTGCCTACGAGCAGTACTTC. Variable domain in full (rest from reference TRBV11-2 and TRBJ2-7): EAGVAQSPRYKIIEKRQSVAFWCNPISGHATLYWYQQILGQGPKLLIQFQNNGVVDDSQLPKDRFSAERLKGVDSTLKIQPAKLEDSAVYLCASSLPGGVRGGAYEQYFGPGTRLTVT.

The V call is TRBV9, the J call TRBJ2-1; D may be TRBD2 (7 bases). Trimming removed 5 bases at V and 8 bases at J, with 14 bases between. This CDR3 comprises 13 residues. Germline V CDR1 and CDR2: SGDLS, YYNGEE. CDR3: CASSVGGPYEQFF. Here the CDR3 DNA reads TGTGCCAGCAGTGTGGGGGGGCCATATGAGCAGTTCTTC.

Ten or more counts support this clonotype. The V gene is TRBV20-1, the J gene TRBJ2-1, with D tentatively TRBD1 or TRBD2 (5 bases each). The germline V gene has CDR1 DFQATT and CDR2 SNEGSKA (reference sequence). Trimming pared 7 bases from V and 12 bases from J, leaving 19 bases between. The CDR3 is made up of 12 amino acids. CDR3 sequence reads: CSVGWGNRGQFF. For the CDR3, the DNA is TGCAGTGTCGGCTGGGGGAACCGAGGGCAGTTCTTC.

This sequence joins TRBV27 and TRBJ2-1; 7 nucleotides match TRBD1. The DNA end lines up better with TRBJ2-7; the J call may be wrong. The CDR3 is 13 amino acids. Per the germline V gene, CDR1 is MNHEY and CDR2 is SMNVEV (reference sequence). The CDR3 is CASSLGQYNEQYF. CDR3 bases: TGTGCCAGCTCCTTGGGACAGTACAATGAGCAGTACTTC.

This clonotype appeared once. This sequence joins TRBV7-2 and TRBJ2-3; TRBD2 agrees at 8 bases. With V trimmed by 3 bases and J by 0 bases, 5 bases remained unmatched. Germline V gives CDR1 SGHTA, CDR2 FQGNSA. CDR3 size: 16 residues. The DNA of the CDR3 is TGTGCCAGCAGCTTGACCGGGACTAGAAGCACAGATACGCAGTATTTT. Encoded protein: CASSLTGTRSTDTQYF. Using reference TRBV7-2 and TRBJ2-3 for the parts outside the CDR3, the full variable domain is GAGVSQSPSNKVTEKGKDVELRCDPISGHTALYWYRQSLGQGLEFLIYFQGNSAPDKSGLPSDRFSAERTGGSVSTLTIQRTQQEDSAVYLCASSLTGTRSTDTQYFGPGTRLTVL.

V and J are TRBV2 and TRBJ1-2; 8 positions agree with TRBD1. Germline values: CDR1 SNHLY, CDR2 FYNNEI. Trimming at V came to 5 bases and at J to 5 bases, leaving 7 bases not matched to a gene. This CDR3 region has 14 residues. CDR3 sequence: CASSKGQGWYGYTF. The DNA of the CDR3 is TGTGCCAGCAGTAAAGGACAGGGATGGTATGGCTACACCTTC. Full variable domain (rest looked up from reference TRBV2 and TRBJ1-2): EPEVTQTPSHQVTQMGQEVILRCVPISNHLYFYWYRQILGQKVEFLVSFYNNEISEKSEIFDDQFSVERPDGSNFTLKIRSTKLEDSAMYFCASSKGQGWYGYTFGSGTRLTVV.

This chain uses TRBV7-2 with TRBJ1-5; the D is unclear. The CDR3 runs 16 residues. The germline CDR1 and CDR2 sequences are SGHTA and FQGNSA. V lost 0 bases to trimming and J lost 3 bases, with 12 bases between them. CDR3 protein: CASSLAGGLPNQPQHF. The CDR3, as DNA: TGTGCCAGCAGCTTAGCGGGAGGACTACCCAATCAGCCCCAGCATTTT.

To note about this clonotype: One end of the junction does not line up with germline, which may come from a read error. J is TRBJ2-5 and V is TRBV20-1, with a weak D call TRBD2 (5 bases). The end of the DNA aligns better with TRBJ2-7, so the J call may be wrong. Germline CDR1 and CDR2: DFQATT and SNEGSKA (reference sequence). The CDR3 runs to 12 residues. CDR3 residues: CSAREGFYEQYF. The CDR3 nucleotides read TGCAGTGCCAGAGAGGGTTTCTACGAGCAGTACTTC.

In this sample, this clonotype turned up a few times. The V call is TRBV12-3 or TRBV12-4, the J call TRBJ2-1, with 9 nucleotides matching TRBD1. The CDR3 is 15 amino acids. V shed 6 bases and J 4 bases; nucleotides not matched to a gene: 7. The CDR3 DNA reads as TGTGCCAGCAGGTACAGGGGGCTTGTATACAATGAGCAGTTCTTC. Protein product: CASRYRGLVYNEQFF.

This clonotype was recorded a few times. CDR3 amino acids: CASSLGTGGLAQETQYF. Written as DNA, the CDR3 is TGCGCCAGCAGCTTAGGGACAGGGGGATTGGCCCAAGAGACCCAGTACTTC. The genes are TRBV5-1 and TRBJ2-5, with 11 bases matching TRBD1. The CDR3 spans 17 residues. V was pared by 2 bases and J by 1 base, with 7 bases of the junction left unmatched. CDR1 is SGHRS and CDR2 is YFSETQ in the germline V gene. The whole variable domain, remainder taken from reference TRBV5-1 and TRBJ2-5, is KAGVTQTPRYLIKTRGQQVTLSCSPISGHRSVSWYQQTPGQGLQFLFEYFSETQRNKGNFPGRFSGRQFSNSRSEMNVSTLELGDSALYLCASSLGTGGLAQETQYFGPGTRLLVL.